One sample yielded the 20 T cell receptor beta chains listed below, sequenced in a study of read filtering for tumor transcriptome and immune sequencing. From 350 to 500 ng of RNA, a library with molecular barcoded alpha/delta and beta/gamma adaptors was made. TCRdb reprocessed the reads with MiXCR, giving one entry per CDR3 protein. The sample holds 39,000 or so distinct CDR3 sequences, 13% seen once. Sequencing input: a population of CD138-negative cells sorted from bone marrow. The source of these receptors is a donor at least 40 years old with multiple myeloma.

In regard to this clonotype: This may be a read error: a much more frequent sequence differs by one nucleotide. The gene calls are TRBV4-1 and TRBJ2-1, with 11 positions matching TRBD2. V was pared by 1 base and J by 8 bases, with 10 bases of the junction left unmatched. Germline V gene sequence: CDR1 MGHRA, CDR2 YSYEKL. CDR3 length: 17 residues. For the CDR3, the DNA is TGCGCCAGCAGCCAAGCTGTTTGGACTAGCGGGTACGATGAGCAGTTCTTC. Protein: CASSQAVWTSGYDEQFF.

The chain joins TRBV4-1 to TRBJ2-6, with 7 bases lining up with TRBD1. This CDR3 region has 20 residues. Germline lookup yields CDR1 MGHRA and CDR2 YSYEKL. The V and J ends lost 2 bases and 3 bases, in that order; junction bases with no gene match: 16. The CDR3 DNA reads as TGCGCCAGCAGCCAAAGGCCCCCGACAGGGCGGGTGAGTGGGGCCAACGTCCTGACTTTC. Its translation: CASSQRPPTGRVSGANVLTF.

This clonotype was seen repeatedly, ten times or more. The V call is TRBV6-1, the J call TRBJ2-1; 8 nucleotides agree with TRBD2. V was clipped by 1 base and J by 3 bases; unmatched bases: 14. Germline CDR1 and CDR2: MNHNS and SASEGT. This CDR3 is 19 amino acids long. In DNA, the CDR3 is TGTGCCAGCAGTGAAGGGCTAGCGGGTGGTATCGTCTTCTACAATGAGCAGTTCTTC. Translated: CASSEGLAGGIVFYNEQFF.

This clonotype was picked up many times. The chain is built from TRBV2 and TRBJ2-5; D tentatively fits TRBD1 or TRBD2 (6 bases each). The V gene's germline CDR1 is SNHLY and CDR2 FYNNEI. V dropped 1 base and J dropped 5 bases, with 17 bases sitting between them. The CDR3 spans 16 residues. The CDR3 DNA follows: TGTGCCAGCAGTGAAGGGACCGGAGGGGGGTTTGAGACCCAGTACTTC. Translating it yields CASSEGTGGGFETQYF.

There are a few counts of this clonotype. A much larger clone is a single base away; this may be a read error. The V gene is TRBV10-3, the J gene TRBJ2-2, with a tentative D call TRBD2 (6 bases). In germline, CDR1 is ENHRY, CDR2 SYGVKD. The CDR3 totals 15 residues. The CDR3 is CAISETGVNTGELLF. Here the CDR3 DNA reads TGTGCCATCAGTGAGACGGGGGTCAACACCGGGGAGCTGCTTTTT.

Comment on this clonotype: A much larger clonotype is one base distant, so this may be a read error. V usage is TRBV28 and J usage is TRBJ1-3, with a weak D call TRBD1 (5 bases). CDR1 and CDR2 from the germline V gene are MDHEN and SYDVKM. This CDR3 has 13 residues. CDR3 bases: TGTGCCAGCAGTCCCCAGGGTTGGCACACCATATGTTTT. Translated, it gives CASSPQGWHTICF.

This clonotype was detected ten times or more. The gene calls are TRBV20-1 and TRBJ2-2; D ambiguous. V lost 0 bases, J lost 1 base, and 9 bases lay in between. This CDR3 contains 15 residues. Germline loops: CDR1 DFQATT, CDR2 SNEGSKA (reference sequence). The CDR3 spells CSARDYWGNTGELFF. CDR3 nucleotide sequence: TGCAGTGCTAGAGATTACTGGGGGAACACCGGGGAGCTGTTTTTT.

This clonotype came up many times. The chain links TRBV7-6 to TRBJ1-1, with 10 bases that match TRBD1. Unmatched junction bases numbered 9, after V lost 4 bases and J lost 4 bases. The CDR3 is 16 amino acids. Germline values: CDR1 SGHVS, CDR2 FNYEAQ. The CDR3 DNA follows: TGTGCCAGCAGCTCAAGACAGGGGGCCACGACCACTGAAGCTTTCTTT. It codes for CASSSRQGATTTEAFF. The entire variable domain, with the rest obtained from reference TRBV7-6 and TRBJ1-1, is as follows: GAGVSQSPRYKVTKRGQDVALRCDPISGHVSLYWYRQALGQGPEFLTYFNYEAQQDKSGLPNDRFSAERPEGSISTLTIQRTEQRDSAMYRCASSSRQGATTTEAFFGQGTRLTVV.

Many counts were recorded for this clonotype. CDR3 DNA sequence: TGCGCCAGCAGCTTTAGCGGGAGCAGGTATGAGCAGTTCTTC. Amino acid sequence: CASSFSGSRYEQFF. The chain links TRBV5-1 to TRBJ2-1; 9 bases line up with TRBD2. The CDR3 is 14 amino acids. Germline CDR1 reads SGHRS; CDR2 reads YFSETQ. V was pared by 2 bases and J by 8 bases, with 5 bases of the junction left unmatched.

This clonotype was recorded at least ten times. The chain is built from TRBV3-1 and TRBJ2-5, with D tentatively TRBD2 (5 bases). Trimming removed 6 bases from V and 5 bases from J, with 16 bases in between. Germline assignment: CDR1 LGHDT and CDR2 YNNKEL (reference sequence). There are 14 residues in the CDR3. The CDR3: CASSLNGGRETQYF. Written as DNA, the CDR3 is TGTGCCAGCAGTCTAAACGGCGGGCGGGAGACCCAGTACTTC.

Ten or more counts support this clonotype. The chain employs TRBV19 and TRBJ2-2; D uncertain. The CDR3 is 15 amino acids. Trimming stripped 7 bases from V and 0 bases from J, with 12 bases between. The V gene's germline CDR1 is LNHDA and CDR2 SQIVND (reference sequence). In nucleotides, the CDR3 is TGTGCCAGTAATAGGGTGGGATCGAACACCGGGGAGCTGTTTTTT. Protein product: CASNRVGSNTGELFF.

This clonotype was found many times. The CDR3 does not close with the conserved phenylalanine or tryptophan, likely indicating a read error. This chain uses TRBV28 with TRBJ2-1; a possible D gene is TRBD2 (5 bases). The V gene's germline CDR1 is MDHEN and CDR2 SYDVKM. This CDR3 comprises 12 residues. Trimming shortened V by 6 bases and J by 7 bases, and 10 bases separated the two germline ends. CDR3 region: CASRRGWNEQFY. The CDR3 region has the DNA TGTGCCAGCAGACGAGGGTGGAATGAGCAGTTCTAC.

This clonotype showed up many times. This sequence joins TRBV5-1 and TRBJ2-7; 14 nucleotides match TRBD2. The CDR3 is made up of 16 amino acids. Germline lookup yields CDR1 SGHRS and CDR2 YFSETQ. Trimming took 4 bases from V and 1 from J; bases not matched to a gene: 4. The CDR3 sequence: CASSRGTSGSSYEQYF. As DNA, the CDR3 is TGCGCCAGCAGCAGAGGGACTAGCGGGAGTTCCTACGAGCAGTACTTC.

This clonotype was seen ten or more times. This sequence joins TRBV2 and TRBJ2-4, with 8 bases matching TRBD2. J gave up 7 bases and V 7 bases, and 9 bases lay outside the gene matches. CDR1 and CDR2 (germline): SNHLY, FYNNEI. This CDR3 region has 14 residues. In nucleotides, the CDR3 is TGTGCCAGCACCCAAAGGACTAGCCTGAACATTCAGTACTTC. It is translated as CASTQRTSLNIQYF. The whole variable domain, filled in from reference TRBV2 and TRBJ2-4, reads EPEVTQTPSHQVTQMGQEVILRCVPISNHLYFYWYRQILGQKVEFLVSFYNNEISEKSEIFDDQFSVERPDGSNFTLKIRSTKLEDSAMYFCASTQRTSLNIQYFGAGTRLSVL.

This sequence joins TRBV6-6 and TRBJ2-7; 9 nucleotides align to TRBD1. The CDR3 spans 15 residues. V was pared by 0 bases and J by 3 bases, with 3 bases of the junction left unmatched. Germline V gene data show CDR1 as MNHNY and CDR2 as SVGAGI (reference sequence). CDR3 loop: CASSYSGTGSYEQYF. CDR3 bases: TGTGCCAGCAGTTACTCCGGGACAGGGAGCTACGAGCAGTACTTC.

The gene calls are TRBV6-1 and TRBJ2-1; tentatively, D is TRBD2 (5 bases). Germline CDR1 and CDR2: MNHNS and SASEGT. V was cut by 2 bases and J by 15 bases, with 11 bases left in between. The CDR3 length is 11 residues. The CDR3 region is CASSEWGAGFF. The CDR3 nucleotides read TGTGCCAGCAGTGAATGGGGAGCCGGGTTCTTC.

About this clonotype itself: A far larger clone is one base from this, pointing to a likely read error. This rearrangement joins TRBV7-3 to TRBJ2-3; D ambiguous. The CDR3 totals 16 residues. The germline CDR1 and CDR2 sequences are SGHTA and FQGTGA. Trimming took 4 bases from V and 4 from J, leaving 18 bases between them. The CDR3 reads CASSSPYAQAADTQYF. As DNA, the CDR3 is TGTGCCAGCAGCTCCCCCTACGCGCAGGCAGCAGATACGCAGTATTTT. Drawing the rest from reference TRBV7-3 and TRBJ2-3, the complete variable domain is GAGVSQTPSNKVTEKGKYVELRCDPISGHTALYWYRQSLGQGPEFLIYFQGTGAADDSGLPNDRFFAVRPEGSVSTLKIQRTERGDSAVYLCASSSPYAQAADTQYFGPGTRLTVL.

This clonotype has just a few counts. The chain is built from TRBV6-2 or TRBV6-3 and TRBJ2-4; 7 nucleotides align to TRBD2. Trimming cost V 0 bases and J 0 bases; bases outside gene matches: 5. This CDR3 contains 17 residues. Germline CDR1 and CDR2: MNHEY and SVGEGT. DNA for the CDR3: TGTGCCAGCAGTTACTCGGAGGGGACTATAGCCAAAAACATTCAGTACTTC. Protein sequence: CASSYSEGTIAKNIQYF.

This clonotype was detected many times. The junction does not match germline at one end; this may be a read error. The gene calls are TRBV5-5 and TRBJ2-1, with D perhaps matching TRBD1 or TRBD2 (6 bases each). The CDR3 sequence is 16 residues long. The germline CDR1 and CDR2 sequences are SGHKS and YYEKEE (reference sequence). CDR3 loop: CASSLALGGTDNEQFF. DNA for the CDR3: TGCGCCAGCAGCTTGGCGCTAGGGGGGACGGACAATGAGCAGTTCTTC.

This clonotype has ten or more counts. The V call is TRBV11-2, the J call TRBJ2-1; tentatively, D is TRBD1 (5 bases). The V end was cut by 0 bases, the J end by 5 bases, with 5 bases between. Germline CDR1 and CDR2: SGHAT and FQNNGV. This CDR3 contains 13 residues. The CDR3 loop reads CASSLDRDNEQFF. The CDR3 nucleotides are TGTGCCAGCAGCTTAGACAGGGACAATGAGCAGTTCTTC.